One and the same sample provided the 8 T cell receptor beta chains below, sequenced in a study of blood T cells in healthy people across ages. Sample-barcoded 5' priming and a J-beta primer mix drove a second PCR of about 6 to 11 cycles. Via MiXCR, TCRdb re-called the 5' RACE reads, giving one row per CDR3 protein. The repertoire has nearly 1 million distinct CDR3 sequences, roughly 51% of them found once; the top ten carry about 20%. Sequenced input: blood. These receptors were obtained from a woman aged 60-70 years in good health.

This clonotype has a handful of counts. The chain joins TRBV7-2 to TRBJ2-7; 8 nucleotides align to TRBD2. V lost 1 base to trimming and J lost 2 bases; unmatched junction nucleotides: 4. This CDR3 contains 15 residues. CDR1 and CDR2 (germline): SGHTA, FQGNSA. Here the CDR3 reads CASSLVSGETYEQYF. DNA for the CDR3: TGTGCCAGCAGCTTAGTTAGCGGGGAAACCTACGAGCAGTACTTC.

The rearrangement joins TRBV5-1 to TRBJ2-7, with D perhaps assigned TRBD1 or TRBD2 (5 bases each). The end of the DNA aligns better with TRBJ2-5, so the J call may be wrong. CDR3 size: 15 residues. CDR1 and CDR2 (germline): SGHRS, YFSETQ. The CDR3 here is CASRGPGDPPKTQYF. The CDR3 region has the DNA TGCGCCAGCAGGGGCCCCGGGGACCCTCCAAAGACCCAGTACTTC.

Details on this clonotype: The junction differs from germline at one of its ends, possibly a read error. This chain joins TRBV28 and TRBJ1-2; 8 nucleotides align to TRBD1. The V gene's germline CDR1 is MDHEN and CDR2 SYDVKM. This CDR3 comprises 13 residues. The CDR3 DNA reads TGCGCCATAGACAGGGGATTAAGTCGTGGCTACACCTTC. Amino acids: CAIDRGLSRGYTF.

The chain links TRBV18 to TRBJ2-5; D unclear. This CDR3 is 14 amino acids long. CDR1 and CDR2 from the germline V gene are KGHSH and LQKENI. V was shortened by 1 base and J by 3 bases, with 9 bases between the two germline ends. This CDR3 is CASSPLDVKETQYF. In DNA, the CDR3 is TGTGCCAGCTCACCACTGGACGTCAAAGAGACCCAGTACTTC.

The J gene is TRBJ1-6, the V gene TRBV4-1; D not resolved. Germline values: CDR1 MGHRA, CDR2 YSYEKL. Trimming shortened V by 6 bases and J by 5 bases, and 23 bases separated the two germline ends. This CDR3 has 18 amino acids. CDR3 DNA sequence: TGCGCCAGCAGTAGTGACAACAACATATTTCAGAATAATTCACCCCTCCACTTT. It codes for CASSSDNNIFQNNSPLHF.

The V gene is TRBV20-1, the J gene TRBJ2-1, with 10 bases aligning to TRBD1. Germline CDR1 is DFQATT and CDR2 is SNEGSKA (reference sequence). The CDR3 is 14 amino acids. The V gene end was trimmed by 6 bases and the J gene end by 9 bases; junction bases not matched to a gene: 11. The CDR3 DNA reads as TGCAGTGCCCCCCGACAGGGGGCGTGGGGTGAGCAGTTCTTC. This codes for CSAPRQGAWGEQFF.

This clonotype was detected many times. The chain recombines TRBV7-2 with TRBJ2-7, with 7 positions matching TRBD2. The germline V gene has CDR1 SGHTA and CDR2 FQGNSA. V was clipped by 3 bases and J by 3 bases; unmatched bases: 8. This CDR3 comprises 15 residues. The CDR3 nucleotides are TGTGCCAGCAGCTTTTCCCTAGCGGCAAACTACGAGCAGTACTTC. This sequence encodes CASSFSLAANYEQYF.

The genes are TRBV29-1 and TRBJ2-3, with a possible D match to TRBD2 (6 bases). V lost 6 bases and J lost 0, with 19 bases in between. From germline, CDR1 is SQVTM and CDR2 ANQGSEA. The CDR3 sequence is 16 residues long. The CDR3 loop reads CSVAGSTRRSTDTQYF. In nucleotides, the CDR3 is TGCAGCGTCGCGGGGAGCACTCGAAGGAGCACAGATACGCAGTATTTT.